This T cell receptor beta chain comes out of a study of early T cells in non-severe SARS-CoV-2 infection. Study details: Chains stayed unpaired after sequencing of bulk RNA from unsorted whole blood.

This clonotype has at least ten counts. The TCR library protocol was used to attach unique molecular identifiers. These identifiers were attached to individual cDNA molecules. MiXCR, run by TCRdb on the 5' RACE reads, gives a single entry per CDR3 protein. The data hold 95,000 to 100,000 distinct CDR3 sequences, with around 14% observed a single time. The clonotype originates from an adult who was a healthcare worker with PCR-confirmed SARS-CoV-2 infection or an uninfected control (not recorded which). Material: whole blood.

The CDR3 sequence: CASSLGGSSSYEQYF. The CDR3 DNA reads TGCGCCAGCAGCTTGGGTGGATCTAGCTCCTACGAGCAGTACTTC. The V and J genes are TRBV5-1 and TRBJ2-7, with D unresolved. This CDR3 comprises 15 residues. Per germline, CDR1 SGHRS and CDR2 YFSETQ. Trimming took 0 bases from V and 0 from J, leaving 10 bases between them.